The next 27 T cell receptor beta chains were all read from a single sample in a study of shared clonotypes between healthy human individuals (dated by TCRdb to about 2020). Preparation of the library involved the immunoSEQ multiplex PCR assay. The table comes from immuneACCESS by way of TCRdb, which keeps in-frame sequences with V and J called. Part of the clones is missing from these tables; in studies checked, under half for an unresolved V gene and the rest for unknown reasons. The sample table holds about 660,000 clones, of which roughly 70% were seen once. The ten largest clones take up more than 1.5% of the sample. What was sequenced was memory CD4+ T cells sorted from blood. What the cell subset or site label conveys for this sample: CD45RA-negative fraction. These receptors originate from a woman aged 25-40 years in good health.

The CDR3 region has the DNA TGTGCCAGCAGCCCGTCGACAGGGAGTAGCTACACCTTC. Translating it yields CASSPSTGSSYTF. This chain links TRBV7-9 with TRBJ1-2; 7 bases match TRBD1. The trim removed 5 bases at V and 9 bases at J, leaving 9 bases unmatched. Germline V gives CDR1 SEHNR, CDR2 FQNEAQ (reference sequence). There are 13 residues in the CDR3.

This clone was seen more than once but under ten times. The J gene is TRBJ2-7, the V gene TRBV7-3; D perhaps matches TRBD1 (6 bases). The CDR3 has 13 residues. Trimming pared 5 bases from V and 3 bases from J, leaving 11 bases between. CDR1 SGHTA and CDR2 FQGTGA come from the germline V gene. CDR3 sequence: CASSPDSNYEQYF. The CDR3 DNA follows: TGTGCCAGCAGCCCGGACAGTAACTACGAGCAGTACTTC.

The rearrangement joins TRBV27 to TRBJ1-3; TRBD1 matches at 7 bases. With 6 bases clipped from V and 0 bases from J, the junction kept 5 bases outside the gene matches. Germline V gene sequence: CDR1 MNHEY, CDR2 SMNVEV (reference sequence). This CDR3 spans 15 amino acids. This chain's CDR3 is CASRSTGDSGNTIYF. CDR3 nucleotide sequence: TGTGCCAGCAGATCCACAGGGGACTCTGGAAACACCATATATTTT.

The V gene is TRBV15, the J gene TRBJ2-7; D remains ambiguous. In germline, CDR1 is LNHNV, CDR2 YYDKDF (reference sequence). Trimming cost V 1 base and J 3 bases, with 13 bases left between them. This CDR3 contains 15 residues. The CDR3, as DNA: TGTGCCACCAGCAGAGTCACTCTCGGTCTCTACGAGCAGTACTTC. Its protein product is CATSRVTLGLYEQYF.

To note about this clone: The sample contains more than one DNA sequence encoding this CDR3. The chain has TRBV28 and TRBJ2-5, with TRBD2 identical over 8 bases. The germline gives CDR1 MDHEN, CDR2 SYDVKM. This CDR3 is 15 amino acids long. With V trimmed by 6 bases and J by 5 bases, 11 bases remained unmatched. The CDR3 DNA is TGTGCCAGCAGCCTCCCGGGAGGGCCGCGTGAGACCCAGTACTTC. It specifies CASSLPGGPRETQYF.

In its sample, this clone was seen a few times. The chain recombines TRBV2 with TRBJ2-3; 12 positions agree with TRBD2. Germline V CDR1 and CDR2: SNHLY, FYNNEI. The CDR3 extends over 14 amino acids. Losses at the gene ends were 7 bases for V and 4 bases for J; bases not matched to a gene: 3. CDR3 amino acids: CASMGLAGPDTQYF. CDR3 DNA sequence: TGTGCCAGCATGGGACTAGCGGGCCCAGATACGCAGTATTTT. Full variable domain (outside the CDR3, taken from reference TRBV2 and TRBJ2-3): EPEVTQTPSHQVTQMGQEVILRCVPISNHLYFYWYRQILGQKVEFLVSFYNNEISEKSEIFDDQFSVERPDGSNFTLKIRSTKLEDSAMYFCASMGLAGPDTQYFGPGTRLTVL.

This chain joins TRBV4-1 and TRBJ2-2; D may be TRBD2 (6 bases). In germline, CDR1 is MGHRA, CDR2 YSYEKL. This CDR3 has 16 residues. V lost 5 bases, J lost 0 bases, and 13 bases lay in between. The CDR3 reads CASSSRTGANTGELFF. CDR3 in DNA: TGCGCCAGCAGCTCCCGGACGGGGGCGAACACCGGGGAGCTGTTTTTT.

The chain uses TRBV4-1 and TRBJ2-2; 8 positions agree with TRBD1. Germline values: CDR1 MGHRA, CDR2 YSYEKL. This CDR3 region has 14 residues. The trim removed 7 bases at V and 0 bases at J, leaving 1 base unmatched. In DNA form, the CDR3 reads TGCGCCAGCAAACAGGGGGCGAACACCGGGGAGCTGTTTTTT. It translates to CASKQGANTGELFF.

This chain connects TRBV7-7 to TRBJ2-1, with 9 nucleotides matching TRBD2. Germline loops: CDR1 SSHAT, CDR2 FNYEAQ (reference sequence). The CDR3 extends over 13 amino acids. The CDR3 region is CVVAGGPLREQFF. The CDR3 DNA reads TGTGTTGTGGCGGGAGGGCCTTTACGTGAGCAGTTCTTC.

This chain uses TRBV28 with TRBJ1-5; D not resolved. The CDR3 length is 16 residues. Germline loops: CDR1 MDHEN, CDR2 SYDVKM. V lost 6 bases and J 2 bases, leaving 17 bases between the germline ends. CDR3 protein: CASRSGSQIRNQPQHF. CDR3 in DNA: TGTGCCAGCAGGTCGGGGTCTCAGATACGCAATCAGCCCCAGCATTTT.

This sequence joins TRBV5-6 and TRBJ1-1, with TRBD1 as a possible D gene (5 bases). This CDR3 has 11 amino acids. Deletions cut 2 bases from V and 6 bases from J, with 5 bases between. Germline lookup yields CDR1 SGHDT and CDR2 YYEEEE. CDR3 sequence reads: CASSFRAEAFF. The DNA of the CDR3 is TGTGCCAGCAGCTTCAGGGCTGAAGCTTTCTTT.

The rearrangement joins TRBV7-9 to TRBJ2-2, with D possibly TRBD2 on 5 matching bases. Germline V gene sequence: CDR1 SEHNR, CDR2 FQNEAQ (reference sequence). CDR3 length: 15 amino acids. Trimming shortened V by 3 bases and J by 3 bases, and 11 bases separated the two germline ends. The CDR3 loop is CASSFLHGDTGELFF. CDR3 coding DNA: TGTGCCAGCAGCTTCCTACACGGGGACACCGGGGAGCTGTTTTTT. Drawing the rest from reference TRBV7-9 and TRBJ2-2, the complete variable domain is DTGVSQNPRHKITKRGQNVTFRCDPISEHNRLYWYRQTLGQGPEFLTYFQNEAQLEKSRLLSDRFSAERPKGSFSTLEIQRTEQGDSAMYLCASSFLHGDTGELFFGEGSRLTVL.

V gene TRBV5-4 combines with J gene TRBJ2-7; maybe TRBD1 (6 bases). V dropped 3 bases and J dropped 2 bases, with 12 bases sitting between them. The CDR3 is made up of 14 amino acids. The germline CDR1 and CDR2 sequences are SGHNT and YYREEE (reference sequence). CDR3 in DNA: TGTGCCAGCAGCTCAATGGGACAACCCTACGAGCAGTACTTC. Protein: CASSSMGQPYEQYF.

This rearrangement joins TRBV19 to TRBJ2-1; 13 bases match TRBD2. The length of the CDR3 is 15 residues. In germline, CDR1 is LNHDA, CDR2 SQIVND (reference sequence). With V trimmed by 5 bases and J by 15 bases, 13 bases remained unmatched. The CDR3: CASSPSLAGGLKSFF. The CDR3 bases are TGTGCCAGTAGTCCCTCACTAGCGGGAGGGCTGAAATCGTTCTTC.

This chain joins TRBV5-1 and TRBJ2-2, with D maybe TRBD2 (5 bases). V lost 0 bases and J 5 bases, leaving 14 bases between the germline ends. The germline CDR1 and CDR2 sequences are SGHRS and YFSETQ. This CDR3 contains 16 residues. Here the CDR3 reads CASSLGQREPTGELFF. The CDR3 nucleotides are TGCGCCAGCAGCTTGGGGCAGAGGGAACCTACCGGGGAGCTGTTTTTT.

The chain joins TRBV7-9 to TRBJ2-7; 10 nucleotides align to TRBD2. Trimming cost V 5 bases and J 3 bases; bases outside gene matches: 7. CDR1 is SEHNR, CDR2 FQNEAQ, per germline (reference sequence). CDR3 length equals 15 residues. CDR3 loop: CASSPVAGGLYEQYF. As DNA, the CDR3 is TGTGCCAGCAGCCCAGTAGCGGGAGGTCTCTACGAGCAGTACTTC.

This chain joins TRBV28 and TRBJ2-1; 7 nucleotides match TRBD2. Losses at the gene ends were 3 bases for V and 0 bases for J; bases not matched to a gene: 11. CDR3 length: 18 amino acids. Germline assignment: CDR1 MDHEN and CDR2 SYDVKM. The CDR3 sequence: CASSLFRGGGSSYNEQFF. For the CDR3, the DNA is TGTGCCAGCAGTTTGTTTCGGGGCGGGGGAAGCTCCTACAATGAGCAGTTCTTC.

This rearrangement joins TRBV7-8 to TRBJ2-1; TRBD2 matches 7 bases. CDR1 is SGHVS, CDR2 FQNEAQ, per germline. Trimming cost V 5 bases and J 4 bases; bases outside gene matches: 14. This CDR3 is 17 amino acids long. The CDR3 loop reads CASSPKVGGSSYNEQFF. CDR3 coding DNA: TGTGCCAGCAGCCCGAAGGTCGGCGGGAGTTCATACAATGAGCAGTTCTTC.

The chain employs TRBV28 and TRBJ2-2, with D perhaps matching TRBD1 or TRBD2 (5 bases each). The germline CDR1 and CDR2 sequences are MDHEN and SYDVKM. Trimming took off 5 bases at V and 6 bases at J, with 16 bases between the two ends. CDR3 length: 15 amino acids. In DNA, the CDR3 is TGTGCCAGCAGTCCCCGGGCGGTGGGGGCCGGGGAGCTGTTTTTT. This codes for CASSPRAVGAGELFF.

This clone came up a few times. The V and J genes are TRBV2 and TRBJ1-1, with D perhaps TRBD1 (6 bases). This CDR3 has 14 residues. Deletions cut 6 bases from V and 4 bases from J, with 15 bases between. Per germline, CDR1 SNHLY and CDR2 FYNNEI. The CDR3 region has the DNA TGTGCCAGCAGGAGGACAGAGGTGGCCACTGAAGCTTTCTTT. This codes for CASRRTEVATEAFF. Full variable domain (remainder filled in from reference TRBV2 and TRBJ1-1): EPEVTQTPSHQVTQMGQEVILRCVPISNHLYFYWYRQILGQKVEFLVSFYNNEISEKSEIFDDQFSVERPDGSNFTLKIRSTKLEDSAMYFCASRRTEVATEAFFGQGTRLTVV.

This clone came up a few times. The genes are TRBV6-5 and TRBJ2-2; a weak D match, TRBD1 (6 bases). Germline-derived CDR1 and CDR2 are MNHEY and SVGAGI. CDR3 size: 15 residues. V was cut by 0 bases and J by 4 bases, with 9 bases left in between. CDR3 in amino acids: CASSYSQGPTGELFF. The CDR3 DNA reads TGTGCCAGCAGTTACTCGCAGGGGCCCACCGGGGAGCTGTTTTTT.

There are many counts of this clone. V usage is TRBV19 and J usage is TRBJ1-1; the D gene is possibly TRBD1 (5 bases). Germline assignment: CDR1 LNHDA and CDR2 SQIVND (reference sequence). The ends were cut back, 4 bases at V and 4 bases at J, with 16 bases in the middle. There are 15 residues in the CDR3. DNA for the CDR3: TGTGCCAGTAGTAGAGGGACGGCATTGGCCACTGAAGCTTTCTTT. The encoded protein is CASSRGTALATEAFF. The whole variable domain, remainder taken from reference TRBV19 and TRBJ1-1, is DGGITQSPKYLFRKEGQNVTLSCEQNLNHDAMYWYRQDPGQGLRLIYYSQIVNDFQKGDIAEGYSVSREKKESFPLTVTSAQKNPTAFYLCASSRGTALATEAFFGQGTRLTVV.

This chain links TRBV28 with TRBJ2-7, with D hard to call. V was cut by 7 bases and J by 6 bases, with 10 bases left in between. The CDR3 spans 11 residues. Per the germline V gene, CDR1 is MDHEN and CDR2 is SYDVKM. CDR3 region: CASKRTSEQYF. The CDR3 coding sequence is TGTGCCAGCAAGAGGACGTCCGAGCAGTACTTC.

The chain carries TRBV5-4 and TRBJ2-1; D unclear. Germline V gene lookup returns CDR1 SGHNT and CDR2 YYREEE (reference sequence). This CDR3 has 13 amino acids. V lost 0 bases, J lost 6 bases, and 7 bases lay in between. The CDR3 bases are TGTGCCAGCAGCTTGGCTGGGTCCAATGAGCAGTTCTTC. It specifies CASSLAGSNEQFF.

This clone was recorded a few times. The V gene is TRBV19, the J gene TRBJ2-3, with D unresolved. In germline, CDR1 is LNHDA, CDR2 SQIVND (reference sequence). Trimming stripped 5 bases from V and 6 bases from J, with 15 bases between. This CDR3 spans 14 amino acids. The CDR3 DNA reads TGTGCCAGTAGTCCCTTAAGCGTCGGGGATACGCAGTATTTT. Its translation: CASSPLSVGDTQYF.

The chain carries TRBV10-3 and TRBJ1-2, with 9 nucleotides matching TRBD1. The V segment lost 5 bases and the J segment 5 bases; nucleotides outside the gene matches: 12. This CDR3 has 16 amino acids. CDR1 is ENHRY and CDR2 is SYGVKD in the germline V gene. CDR3 sequence: CAISPGTGFGPYGYTF. The CDR3 coding sequence is TGTGCCATCAGTCCCGGGACAGGGTTCGGTCCATATGGCTACACCTTC.

J is TRBJ2-2 and V is TRBV14, with D tentatively TRBD1 or TRBD2 (6 bases each). CDR1 SGHDN and CDR2 FVKESK come from the germline V gene. The CDR3 loop spans 16 amino acids. Trimming pared 2 bases from V and 2 bases from J, leaving 12 bases between. CDR3 DNA: TGTGCCAGCAGCCAAATCCGGGGGCGAAACACCGGGGAGCTGTTTTTT. Its translation: CASSQIRGRNTGELFF.